This T cell receptor (beta chain) was sequenced for a study of cytomegalovirus exposure and HLA in healthy donors. As regards this clone: Its antigen is not known.

The PCR was carried out with 60 Vbeta primers and 13 Jbeta primers. Sequencing was performed with immunoSEQ multiplex PCR; in TCRdb, only in-frame clones are kept and a portion is missing. The sample holds some 150,000 clones, around 85% seen once. Study-level findings and limits: In an earlier analysis, productive rearrangement rates for most beta V segments clustered near 87% or 30%. CMV serostatus alone was available as immune exposure information. In a later analysis, TCR association rates varied by HLA locus: DRB1 most, HLA-C fewest. It was reported in a later analysis that an Asian-associated ancestry cluster showed fewer N-insertions than the approximately 690-donor mean.

Sequenced input: PBMCs. The TCR sequence derives from a man aged 40-50 years in good health and CMV-seronegative.

This CDR3 reads CASSPEASSGLEQYF. In DNA form, the CDR3 reads TGTGCCAGCAGCCCGGAGGCCAGCTCCGGGTTGGAGCAGTACTTC. The chain joins TRBV9 to TRBJ2-7; D possibly corresponds to TRBD2 (5 bases). Trimming took 4 bases from V and 7 from J, leaving 21 bases between them. CDR1 and CDR2 (germline): SGDLS, YYNGEE. The CDR3 covers 15 residues. The whole variable domain, filled in from reference TRBV9 and TRBJ2-7, reads DSGVTQTPKHLITATGQRVTLRCSPRSGDLSVYWYQQSLDQGLQFLIQYYNGEERAKGNILERFSAQQFPDLHSELNLSSLELGDSALYFCASSPEASSGLEQYFGPGTRLTVT.